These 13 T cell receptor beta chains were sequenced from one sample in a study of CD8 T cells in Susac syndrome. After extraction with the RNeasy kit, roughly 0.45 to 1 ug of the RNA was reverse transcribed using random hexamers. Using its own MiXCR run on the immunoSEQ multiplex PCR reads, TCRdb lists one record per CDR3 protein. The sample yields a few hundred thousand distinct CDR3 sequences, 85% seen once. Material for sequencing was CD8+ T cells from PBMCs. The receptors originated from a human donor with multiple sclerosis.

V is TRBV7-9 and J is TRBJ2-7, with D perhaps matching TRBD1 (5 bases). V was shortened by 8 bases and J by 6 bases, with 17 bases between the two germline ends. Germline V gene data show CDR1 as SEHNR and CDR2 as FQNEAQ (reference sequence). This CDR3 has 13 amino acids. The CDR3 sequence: CASEPGHPREQYF. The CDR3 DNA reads TGTGCCAGCGAGCCTGGACACCCACGCGAGCAGTACTTC. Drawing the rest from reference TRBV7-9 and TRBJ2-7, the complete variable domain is DTGVSQNPRHKITKRGQNVTFRCDPISEHNRLYWYRQTLGQGPEFLTYFQNEAQLEKSRLLSDRFSAERPKGSFSTLEIQRTEQGDSAMYLCASEPGHPREQYFGPGTRLTVT.

The CDR3 DNA reads as TGTGCCAGCAGGGCGGCACAGGGATTTGGCACTGAAGCTTTCTTT. This encodes CASRAAQGFGTEAFF. The chain carries TRBV11-2 and TRBJ1-1; TRBD1 might be the D (6 bases). Between the trimmed V and J ends, which lost 6 bases and 4 bases, there was a span of 18 bases. This CDR3 has 15 amino acids. Germline CDR1 reads SGHAT; CDR2 reads FQNNGV.

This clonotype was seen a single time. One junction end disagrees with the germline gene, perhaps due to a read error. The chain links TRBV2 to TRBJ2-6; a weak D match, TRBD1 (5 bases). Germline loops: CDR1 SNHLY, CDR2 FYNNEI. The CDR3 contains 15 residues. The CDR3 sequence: CASNRQGSTANALTF. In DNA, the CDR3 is TGTGCCAGCAATCGGCAGGGTAGTACGGCCAACGCCCTGACTTTC.

The DNA for the CDR3 is TGTGCCAGCAGTCCCAGCGGCGGGAGTGAAACCAAAAACATTCAGTACTTC. Its protein product is CASSPSGGSETKNIQYF. The gene calls are TRBV28 and TRBJ2-4; 7 bases map to TRBD2. With 5 bases clipped from V and 2 bases from J, the junction kept 12 bases outside the gene matches. Germline CDR1 and CDR2: MDHEN and SYDVKM. This CDR3 spans 17 amino acids.

The CDR3 sequence is CASRVTQGAGSYGYTF. The CDR3 bases are TGTGCCAGCAGGGTAACACAGGGGGCAGGCAGCTATGGCTACACCTTC. The V gene is TRBV6-6, the J gene TRBJ1-2; TRBD1 matches 9 bases. The germline gives CDR1 MNHNY, CDR2 SVGAGI (reference sequence). The V gene end was trimmed by 6 bases and the J gene end by 4 bases; junction bases not matched to a gene: 12. CDR3 size: 16 residues.

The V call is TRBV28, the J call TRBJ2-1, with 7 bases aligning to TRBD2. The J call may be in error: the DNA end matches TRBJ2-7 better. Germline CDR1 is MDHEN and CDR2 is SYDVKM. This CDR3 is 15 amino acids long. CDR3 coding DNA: TGTGCCAGCACTTACGGTCCGGGAGGTCGCTACGAGCAGTACTTC. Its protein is CASTYGPGGRYEQYF.

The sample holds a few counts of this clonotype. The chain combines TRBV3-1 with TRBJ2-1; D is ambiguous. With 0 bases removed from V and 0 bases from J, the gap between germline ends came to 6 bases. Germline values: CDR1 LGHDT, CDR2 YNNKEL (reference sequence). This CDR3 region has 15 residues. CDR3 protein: CASSQEAASYNEQFF. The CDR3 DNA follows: TGTGCCAGCAGCCAAGAGGCTGCCTCCTACAATGAGCAGTTCTTC.

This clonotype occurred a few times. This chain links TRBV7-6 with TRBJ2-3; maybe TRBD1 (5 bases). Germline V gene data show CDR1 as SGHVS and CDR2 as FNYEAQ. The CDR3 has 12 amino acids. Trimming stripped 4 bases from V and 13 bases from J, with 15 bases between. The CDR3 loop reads CASSSGPSAEYF. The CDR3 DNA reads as TGTGCCAGCAGCTCAGGGCCGAGCGCAGAGTATTTT.

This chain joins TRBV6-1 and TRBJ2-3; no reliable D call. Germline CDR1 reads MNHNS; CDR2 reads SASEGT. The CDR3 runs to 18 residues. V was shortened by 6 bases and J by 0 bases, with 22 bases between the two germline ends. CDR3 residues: CASSHIPSSESSTDTQYF. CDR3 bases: TGTGCCAGCAGCCATATCCCTTCGTCAGAATCTAGCACAGATACGCAGTATTTT.

The CDR3 nucleotides are TGTGCCAGCAGTTACGGGCGGGAGGCCTCCTACGAGCAGTACTTC. Translation: CASSYGREASYEQYF. The chain couples TRBV6-2 or TRBV6-3 to TRBJ2-7; 8 bases line up with TRBD2. Germline CDR1 and CDR2: MNHEY and SVGEGT. The CDR3 sequence is 15 residues long. V dropped 2 bases and J dropped 0; count of bases not matched to a gene: 3.

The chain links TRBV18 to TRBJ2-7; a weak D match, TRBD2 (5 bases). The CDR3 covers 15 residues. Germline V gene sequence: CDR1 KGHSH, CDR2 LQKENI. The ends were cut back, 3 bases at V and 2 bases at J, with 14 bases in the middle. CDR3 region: CASSPAAGRPYEQYF. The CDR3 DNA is TGTGCCAGCTCACCGGCGGCGGGCAGGCCCTACGAGCAGTACTTC. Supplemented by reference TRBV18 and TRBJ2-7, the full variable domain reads NAGVMQNPRHLVRRRGQEARLRCSPMKGHSHVYWYRQLPEEGLKFMVYLQKENIIDESGMPKERFSAEFPKEGPSILRIQQVVRGDSAAYFCASSPAAGRPYEQYFGPGTRLTVT.

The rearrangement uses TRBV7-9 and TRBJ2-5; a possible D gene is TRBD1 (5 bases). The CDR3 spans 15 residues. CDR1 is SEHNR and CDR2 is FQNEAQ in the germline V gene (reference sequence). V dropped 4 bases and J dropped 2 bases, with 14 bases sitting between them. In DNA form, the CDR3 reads TGTGCCAGCAGCTCAGGATGGGGCTTACAAGAGACCCAGTACTTC. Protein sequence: CASSSGWGLQETQYF. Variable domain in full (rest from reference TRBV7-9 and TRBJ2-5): DTGVSQNPRHKITKRGQNVTFRCDPISEHNRLYWYRQTLGQGPEFLTYFQNEAQLEKSRLLSDRFSAERPKGSFSTLEIQRTEQGDSAMYLCASSSGWGLQETQYFGPGTRLLVL.

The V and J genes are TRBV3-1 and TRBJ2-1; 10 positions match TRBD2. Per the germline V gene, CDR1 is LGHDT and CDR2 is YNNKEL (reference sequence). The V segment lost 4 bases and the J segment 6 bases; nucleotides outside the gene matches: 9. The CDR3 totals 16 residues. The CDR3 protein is CASSPLTSGPPNEQFF. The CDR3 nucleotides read TGTGCCAGCAGCCCCCTGACTAGCGGGCCGCCCAATGAGCAGTTCTTC.